What follows are 32 T cell receptor beta chains derived from one specimen sequenced in a study of T cell changes during pregnancy in multiple sclerosis. Here immunoSEQ multiplex PCR was the method, and the copy in TCRdb shows in-frame clones only, minus some. The sample holds 35,000 to 40,000 clones, 92% seen once. The sequencing used CD8+ T cells from peripheral blood mononuclear cells, collected in the third trimester of pregnancy. The receptors come from a female donor with multiple sclerosis, enrolled in a pregnancy study.

About this clone itself: The germline gene is not matched at one end of the junction; a read error may be the cause. This sequence joins TRBV4-1 and TRBJ2-7, with D possibly being TRBD2 (6 bases). From germline, CDR1 is MGHRA and CDR2 YSYEKL. The CDR3 has 14 amino acids. DNA for the CDR3: TGCGCCAGCGGCCAAGGAGGGTCCGGGAACGAGCAGTACTTC. Amino acids: CASGQGGSGNEQYF.

The rearrangement joins TRBV7-9 to TRBJ2-2; weak D call: TRBD2 (5 bases). Germline values: CDR1 SEHNR, CDR2 FQNEAQ (reference sequence). The CDR3 runs 17 residues. The V end was cut by 4 bases, the J end by 7 bases, with 22 bases between. Here the CDR3 DNA reads TGTGCCAGCAGCTCAGCCGATTCTCTGACCAGCGGCGGGGAGCTGTTTTTT. Its protein product is CASSSADSLTSGGELFF.

This chain joins TRBV7-9 and TRBJ2-7; tentative D call: TRBD2 (5 bases). The CDR3 has 13 amino acids. V was cut by 3 bases and J by 3 bases, with 9 bases left in between. Germline CDR1 and CDR2: SEHNR and FQNEAQ (reference sequence). The CDR3 bases are TGTGCCAGCAGCTTGGGAGACCACTACGAGCAGTACTTC. Its protein is CASSLGDHYEQYF.

This clone was recorded only once. The CDR3 DNA follows: TGTGCCAGCTCACCACCATCGGGAAGCTCTGGGGCCAACGTCCTGACTTTC. This sequence encodes CASSPPSGSSGANVLTF. The chain recombines TRBV18 with TRBJ2-6; TRBD2 is a possible D gene (5 bases). Germline loops: CDR1 KGHSH, CDR2 LQKENI. The CDR3 length is 17 residues. Trimming cost V 0 bases and J 0 bases, with 9 bases left between them.

The chain links TRBV9 to TRBJ2-7; possible D gene TRBD1, 5 bases. The germline gives CDR1 SGDLS, CDR2 YYNGEE. Trimming pared 0 bases from V and 7 bases from J, leaving 8 bases between. This CDR3 is built from 12 residues. CDR3: CASSVDKGEQYF. The CDR3 DNA follows: TGTGCCAGCAGCGTAGATAAGGGGGAGCAGTACTTC.

The CDR3 nucleotides are TGTGCCAGCAGCCGTAGACAGGGGGGAATGGCCGGGGAGCTGTTTTTT. Protein sequence: CASSRRQGGMAGELFF. This sequence joins TRBV7-9 and TRBJ2-2; 9 bases are a match to TRBD1. Germline V gene lookup returns CDR1 SEHNR and CDR2 FQNEAQ (reference sequence). J was trimmed by 6 bases and V by 5 bases; bases with no gene match: 10. The CDR3 is made up of 16 amino acids.

The rearrangement joins TRBV27 to TRBJ1-2; no clear D. The germline gives CDR1 MNHEY, CDR2 SMNVEV (reference sequence). V lost 2 bases and J 4 bases, leaving 11 bases between the germline ends. This CDR3 has 14 residues. CDR3 coding DNA: TGTGCCAGCAGTTTAAACCCCTCGGTCTATGGCTACACCTTC. Amino acid sequence: CASSLNPSVYGYTF.

In this sample, this clone turned up once. The chain employs TRBV9 and TRBJ2-3, with TRBD2 matching 7 bases. Looked up from germline, CDR1 is SGDLS and CDR2 is YYNGEE. CDR3 length: 17 amino acids. The V gene end was trimmed by 0 bases and the J gene end by 3 bases; junction bases not matched to a gene: 10. The CDR3 DNA follows: TGTGCCAGCAGCGTAGCTCAGGCGGGAGCGGGGACAGATACGCAGTATTTT. Protein product: CASSVAQAGAGTDTQYF.

The chain has TRBV5-6 and TRBJ2-7; TRBD2 agrees at 9 bases. The CDR3 totals 16 residues. The V segment lost 4 bases and the J segment 2 bases; nucleotides outside the gene matches: 10. Germline CDR1 and CDR2: SGHDT and YYEEEE. DNA for the CDR3: TGTGCCAGCAGCCCGCCCCAGCGGGAGGTAACCTACGAGCAGTACTTC. It is translated as CASSPPQREVTYEQYF.

The chain links TRBV9 to TRBJ2-1; the match to TRBD2 covers 7 bases. V dropped 4 bases and J dropped 0; count of bases not matched to a gene: 10. This CDR3 has 17 residues. Germline values: CDR1 SGDLS, CDR2 YYNGEE. As DNA, the CDR3 is TGTGCCAGCAGCCCCCTTCGAGCGGGGAACTCCTACAATGAGCAGTTCTTC. Translation: CASSPLRAGNSYNEQFF.

The chain uses TRBV4-1 and TRBJ2-1; D remains ambiguous. Germline V gene sequence: CDR1 MGHRA, CDR2 YSYEKL. The CDR3 contains 13 residues. Deletions cut 0 bases from V and 6 bases from J, with 6 bases between. The CDR3 region is CASSQENGNEQFF. The CDR3 nucleotides read TGCGCCAGCAGCCAAGAAAACGGCAATGAGCAGTTCTTC.

The chain combines TRBV5-6 with TRBJ1-1, with TRBD1 as a possible D gene (5 bases). Germline CDR1 and CDR2: SGHDT and YYEEEE. V shed 5 bases and J shed 4 bases, with 18 bases lying between them. The CDR3 has 15 residues. CDR3 sequence (DNA): TGTGCCAGCAGTTGGGGGGACCAGGCCCTCACTGAAGCTTTCTTT. Its translation is CASSWGDQALTEAFF.

Here the CDR3 reads CASSLLEGAGGYTF. The CDR3 DNA sequence: TGTGCCAGCAGTTTATTGGAGGGCGCGGGTGGCTACACCTTC. The V call is TRBV28, the J call TRBJ1-2; D remains ambiguous. CDR3 length: 14 residues. Germline values: CDR1 MDHEN, CDR2 SYDVKM. V lost 1 base, J lost 7 bases, and 13 bases lay in between.

The chain is built from TRBV10-3 and TRBJ2-1; 14 bases match TRBD2. The germline V gene has CDR1 ENHRY and CDR2 SYGVKD. Trimming removed 11 bases from V and 5 bases from J; junction bases left unmatched: 14. The CDR3 is made up of 17 amino acids. CDR3 DNA sequence: TGTGCCGCGCATGCGGGACTAGCGGGAGACAGGAACAATGAGCAGTTCTTC. Encoded protein: CAAHAGLAGDRNNEQFF.

The chain employs TRBV7-9 and TRBJ2-7; maybe TRBD1 (6 bases). The germline V gene has CDR1 SEHNR and CDR2 FQNEAQ (reference sequence). This CDR3 has 13 residues. V shed 5 bases and J shed 2 bases, with 10 bases lying between them. Here the CDR3 reads CASSRTAAYEQYF. CDR3 nucleotides: TGTGCCAGCAGCAGGACAGCAGCCTACGAGCAGTACTTC.

The rearrangement joins TRBV5-5 to TRBJ2-1, with TRBD2 identical over 9 bases. The ends lost 0 bases at V and 10 bases at J; junction bases unmatched: 8. The germline V gene encodes CDR1 SGHKS and CDR2 YYEKEE (reference sequence). The CDR3 loop spans 15 amino acids. The CDR3 DNA reads TGTGCCAGCAGCTTGGCCGGCGGGAGGGCCTACGAGCAGTTCTTC. Its translation: CASSLAGGRAYEQFF.

The chain joins TRBV5-1 to TRBJ2-1, with D tentatively TRBD1 (5 bases). V lost 0 bases and J 12 bases, leaving 10 bases between the germline ends. This CDR3 is built from 12 residues. Germline CDR1 and CDR2: SGHRS and YFSETQ. The DNA of the CDR3 is TGCGCCAGCAGCTTGGCCGGGCAGGGGCAGTTCTTC. It encodes CASSLAGQGQFF.

The CDR3: CASSLGTGGPYEQYF. The CDR3 DNA follows: TGTGCCAGTAGTCTAGGGACAGGGGGCCCCTACGAGCAGTACTTC. The V call is TRBV19, the J call TRBJ2-7; 12 bases map to TRBD1. The CDR3 is made up of 15 amino acids. Germline CDR1 is LNHDA and CDR2 is SQIVND (reference sequence). Trimming took 5 bases from V and 2 from J; bases not matched to a gene: 4.

The J gene is TRBJ1-3, the V gene TRBV11-3, with 7 bases identical to TRBD1. V was clipped by 8 bases and J by 8 bases; unmatched bases: 6. CDR1 is SGHNT, CDR2 YENEEA, per germline. This CDR3 has 12 amino acids. CDR3 amino acids: CASADQGDTIYF. CDR3 in DNA: TGTGCCAGCGCTGACCAGGGGGACACCATATATTTT. The entire variable domain, with the rest obtained from reference TRBV11-3 and TRBJ1-3, is as follows: EAGVVQSPRYKIIEKKQPVAFWCNPISGHNTLYWYLQNLGQGPELLIRYENEEAVDDSQLPKDRFSAERLKGVDSTLKIQPAELGDSAVYLCASADQGDTIYFGEGSWLTVV.

CDR3 sequence reads: CASRLTGVNTEAFF. Here the CDR3 DNA reads TGTGCCAGTAGACTGACAGGTGTGAACACTGAAGCTTTCTTT. The chain uses TRBV19 and TRBJ1-1; TRBD1 is a possible D gene (6 bases). CDR1 is LNHDA and CDR2 is SQIVND in the germline V gene (reference sequence). The CDR3 sequence is 14 residues long. Trimming pared 6 bases from V and 0 bases from J, leaving 11 bases between.

The chain has TRBV29-1 and TRBJ1-3; maybe TRBD1 (6 bases). This CDR3 is 15 amino acids long. V was shortened by 4 bases and J by 7 bases, with 20 bases between the two germline ends. Germline V gene lookup returns CDR1 SQVTM and CDR2 ANQGSEA. Here the CDR3 reads CSVVLGGREKNTIYF. CDR3 coding DNA: TGCAGCGTTGTCCTGGGGGGGCGCGAAAAGAACACCATATATTTT.

The chain couples TRBV9 to TRBJ2-1; D uncertain. CDR3 length: 12 residues. The V gene's germline CDR1 is SGDLS and CDR2 YYNGEE. V was clipped by 4 bases and J by 4 bases, with 6 bases between them. CDR3 amino acids: CASSPLYNEQFF. CDR3 nucleotide sequence: TGTGCCAGCAGCCCCCTTTACAATGAGCAGTTCTTC.

The chain links TRBV6-5 to TRBJ2-5, with D possibly matching TRBD1 (5 bases). This CDR3 contains 15 residues. Germline CDR1 and CDR2: MNHEY and SVGAGI. Trimming shortened V by 1 base and J by 5 bases, and 14 bases separated the two germline ends. In nucleotides, the CDR3 is TGTGCCAGCAGTTACTGGTTAGGGGCGACGGAGACCCAGTACTTC. As protein: CASSYWLGATETQYF.

This chain links TRBV7-3 with TRBJ2-7; the match to TRBD1 covers 7 bases. The CDR3 consists of 13 residues. CDR1 and CDR2 (germline): SGHTA, FQGTGA. Trimming at V came to 4 bases and at J to 3 bases, leaving 3 bases not matched to a gene. CDR3 bases: TGTGCCAGCAGCTCGGGACAGAACTACGAGCAGTACTTC. It translates to CASSSGQNYEQYF.

J is TRBJ1-1 and V is TRBV19; D ambiguous. CDR1 and CDR2 from the germline V gene are LNHDA and SQIVND (reference sequence). The V end lost 2 bases, the J end lost 1 base, and 11 bases lay between the germline ends. The CDR3 runs 15 residues. The CDR3 DNA sequence: TGTGCCAGTAGTATACTGAAGGAGTGGAACACTGAAGCTTTCTTT. Encoded protein: CASSILKEWNTEAFF. The full variable domain, rest sourced from reference TRBV19 and TRBJ1-1, is DGGITQSPKYLFRKEGQNVTLSCEQNLNHDAMYWYRQDPGQGLRLIYYSQIVNDFQKGDIAEGYSVSREKKESFPLTVTSAQKNPTAFYLCASSILKEWNTEAFFGQGTRLTVV.

The V call is TRBV11-2, the J call TRBJ2-7; TRBD2 might be the D (6 bases). This CDR3 has 13 amino acids. The germline CDR1 and CDR2 sequences are SGHAT and FQNNGV. Trimming stripped 4 bases from V and 4 bases from J, with 11 bases between. The CDR3 region has the DNA TGTGCCAGCAGCTCGTACGGAGGGTACGAGCAGTACTTC. It encodes CASSSYGGYEQYF.

V gene TRBV19 combines with J gene TRBJ1-2; 7 nucleotides agree with TRBD1. The CDR3 has 12 residues. Germline V gene data show CDR1 as LNHDA and CDR2 as SQIVND (reference sequence). The junction had 7 bases not matched to a gene; V was cut back by 5 bases and J by 10 bases. The CDR3 loop is CASSSPTGSYTF. CDR3 nucleotide sequence: TGTGCCAGTAGTTCTCCGACAGGGTCCTACACCTTC. Complete variable domain (other parts from reference TRBV19 and TRBJ1-2): DGGITQSPKYLFRKEGQNVTLSCEQNLNHDAMYWYRQDPGQGLRLIYYSQIVNDFQKGDIAEGYSVSREKKESFPLTVTSAQKNPTAFYLCASSSPTGSYTFGSGTRLTVV.

The chain carries TRBV19 and TRBJ1-2; D may be TRBD1 (5 bases). V gave up 9 bases and J gave up 4 bases, with 18 bases separating them. The CDR3 is 14 residues long. Germline assignment: CDR1 LNHDA and CDR2 SQIVND (reference sequence). The CDR3 DNA reads TGTGCCAGCACCGGGGGAGGAGCAAGCTATGGCTACACCTTC. It encodes CASTGGGASYGYTF.

This chain connects TRBV25-1 to TRBJ2-7; no reliable D call. CDR3 size: 14 residues. The V gene's germline CDR1 is MGHDK and CDR2 SYGVNS. V gave up 3 bases and J gave up 8 bases, with 17 bases separating them. This CDR3 reads CASSDQNPPVKQYF. CDR3 bases: TGTGCCAGCAGTGATCAAAACCCCCCGGTGAAGCAGTACTTC.

This chain links TRBV28 with TRBJ2-7; D not certain. Trimming took 5 bases from V and 5 from J, leaving 13 bases between them. CDR3 length equals 13 residues. CDR1 and CDR2 (germline): MDHEN, SYDVKM. CDR3 nucleotide sequence: TGTGCCAGCAGTCCCAGCCCCCTAGACGAGCAGTACTTC. This sequence encodes CASSPSPLDEQYF.

The chain combines TRBV28 with TRBJ1-1; maybe TRBD1 (5 bases). Trimming removed 3 bases from V and 2 bases from J, with 7 bases in between. This CDR3 spans 13 amino acids. Per germline, CDR1 MDHEN and CDR2 SYDVKM. Written as DNA, the CDR3 is TGTGCCAGCAGTTTGACAGATAACACTGAAGCTTTCTTT. Protein sequence: CASSLTDNTEAFF.

DNA for the CDR3: TGCGCCAGCAGCCAAGATCAGGGCTACGAGCAGTACTTC. This sequence encodes CASSQDQGYEQYF. The gene calls are TRBV4-3 and TRBJ2-7, with D perhaps matching TRBD1 (5 bases). Germline CDR1 is LGHNA and CDR2 is YSLEER. Deletions cut 0 bases from V and 3 bases from J, with 6 bases between. The CDR3 consists of 13 residues.